This is a list of T cell receptor beta chains from one sample in a study of post-analysis software for immune sequencing data. MiXCR was run by TCRdb on the PCR reads, yielding one entry per CDR3 protein. The table lists fewer than 700,000 distinct CDR3 sequences, around 47% of them singletons. The sequenced material came from blood. Every receptor here comes from a girl aged 5-17 years with multiple sclerosis. Each CDR3 is given without its conserved first and last residue.

J: TRBJ2-3; V: TRBV6-5; length: 12; CDR3: ASRDSPLPDTQY
J: TRBJ1-1; V: TRBV7-8; length: 12; CDR3: ASSPDRAGTEAF
J: TRBJ2-3; V: TRBV5-1; length: 14; CDR3: ASSQGLAASTDTQY
J: TRBJ2-7; V: TRBV4-2; length: 13; CDR3: ASSQEGQRHREQY
J: TRBJ2-1; V: TRBV10-3; length: 11; CDR3: AISESTGGEQF
J: TRBJ2-7; V: TRBV12-3/TRBV12-4; length: 12; CDR3: ASSCAGKSYEQY
J: TRBJ2-3; V: TRBV14; length: 16; CDR3: ASSQGWQGPSSTDTQY
J: TRBJ1-1; V: TRBV28; length: 11; CDR3: ASKGTVNTEAF
J: TRBJ2-1; V: TRBV20-1; length: 17; CDR3: SAKTGLRLGAGIYNEQF
J: TRBJ2-7; V: TRBV12-3/TRBV12-4; length: 10; CDR3: ASTRGGYEQY
J: TRBJ2-1; V: TRBV7-3; length: 13; CDR3: ASSPRGPSYNEQF
J: TRBJ2-5; V: TRBV28; length: 13; CDR3: ASSSMLAEQETQY
J: TRBJ2-1; V: TRBV12-3/TRBV12-4; length: 14; CDR3: ASSHRLVSSYNEQF
J: TRBJ2-7; V: TRBV20-1; length: 13; CDR3: SAHTLAGGSYEQY
J: TRBJ2-7; V: TRBV6-6; length: 13; CDR3: ASSKRDRGLGEQY
J: TRBJ2-1; V: TRBV6-5; length: 13; CDR3: ASSYYAGKANGQF
J: TRBJ2-1; V: TRBV9; length: 13; CDR3: ASSSPGPAYNEQF
J: TRBJ2-5; V: TRBV4-1; length: 13; CDR3: ASSQDRGPQETQY
J: TRBJ2-1; V: TRBV12-3/TRBV12-4; length: 12; CDR3: ASRGLSSYNEQF
J: TRBJ2-7; V: TRBV12-3/TRBV12-4; length: 12; CDR3: ASSRDGLSYEQY
J: TRBJ1-5; V: TRBV6-1; length: 15; CDR3: ASTIERRARGNQPQH
J: TRBJ2-3; V: TRBV7-2; length: 10; CDR3: ASSLVAPGQY
J: TRBJ1-4; V: TRBV7-2; length: 12; CDR3: ASSLSRINEKLF
J: TRBJ2-1; V: TRBV12-3/TRBV12-4; length: 10; CDR3: ASSLRTYEQF
J: TRBJ1-5; V: TRBV20-1; length: 13; CDR3: SAGGTAISNQPQH
J: TRBJ1-5; V: TRBV2; length: 11; CDR3: ASSRGNNQPQH
J: TRBJ2-7; V: TRBV15; length: 9; CDR3: ATGVGNEQY